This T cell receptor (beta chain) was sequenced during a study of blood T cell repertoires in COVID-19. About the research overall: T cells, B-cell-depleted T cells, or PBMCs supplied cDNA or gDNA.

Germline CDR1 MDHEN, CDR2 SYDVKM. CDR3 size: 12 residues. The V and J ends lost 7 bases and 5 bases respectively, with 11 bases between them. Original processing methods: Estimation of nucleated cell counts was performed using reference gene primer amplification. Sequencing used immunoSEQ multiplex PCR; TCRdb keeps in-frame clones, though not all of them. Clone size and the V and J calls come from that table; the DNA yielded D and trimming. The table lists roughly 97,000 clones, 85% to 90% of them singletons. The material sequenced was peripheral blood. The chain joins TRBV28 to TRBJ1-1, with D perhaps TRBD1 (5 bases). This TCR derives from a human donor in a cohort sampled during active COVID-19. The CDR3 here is CASNKGRTEAFF. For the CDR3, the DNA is TGTGCCAGCAATAAGGGGAGGACTGAAGCTTTCTTT.